The rows below give T cell receptor beta chains drawn from one sample of a study of blood T cell repertoires in COVID-19. Clones were sequenced by immunoSEQ multiplex PCR, and TCRdb holds only the in-frame ones, with some missing. Here the sample spans about 340,000 clones, 70% to 90% being singletons. Input material: PBMCs or T cells enriched from blood (not recorded which). Receptor source: a woman aged 35 to 49 with acute COVID-19. CDR3s include the opening cysteine and the closing phenylalanine or tryptophan. D genes are given only for firm matches. Expanded clones are given a class, and other clones once, few, many or no size at all.

J: TRBJ2-5; V: TRBV2; size: .; D: .; DNA: TGTGCCAGCGGGGCCCGGGGGAGAGGCTGGGAGACCCAGTACTTC; CDR3: CASGARGRGWETQYF
J: TRBJ1-5; V: TRBV5-1; size: few; D: TRBD1; DNA: TGCGCCAGCAGCTTTTCAGGGGGTCAGCCCCAGCATTTT; CDR3: CASSFSGGQPQHF
J: TRBJ2-7; V: TRBV18; size: .; D: TRBD1; DNA: TGTGCCAGCTCAGCCGGGACAGGCCCTTCCTACGAGCAGTACTTC; CDR3: CASSAGTGPSYEQYF
J: TRBJ1-4; V: TRBV6-5; size: .; D: .; DNA: TGTGCCAGCAGTCCCCGGCAGAAGGGGGAAAAACTGTTTTTT; CDR3: CASSPRQKGEKLFF
J: TRBJ1-1; V: TRBV7-9; size: .; D: TRBD1; DNA: TGTGCCAGCAGCTTAGATGGTGGGCAGGGGGACACTGAAGCTTTCTTT; CDR3: CASSLDGGQGDTEAFF
J: TRBJ1-1; V: TRBV6-5; size: once; D: .; DNA: TGTGCCAGCAGGGAGTTCTGGTCCACTGAAGCTTTCTTT; CDR3: CASREFWSTEAFF
J: TRBJ2-7; V: TRBV28; size: .; D: TRBD2; DNA: TGTGCCAGCAGTACGCCTAGCGGGTCCGATTGGGAGCAGTACTTC; CDR3: CASSTPSGSDWEQYF
J: TRBJ1-5; V: TRBV6-5; size: .; D: .; DNA: TGTGCCAGCAGTTACTCAGCCAATCAGCCCCAGCATTTT; CDR3: CASSYSANQPQHF
J: TRBJ2-2; V: TRBV6-1; size: few; D: .; DNA: TGTGCCAGCAGTGACCCCGGGAACACCGGGGAGCTGTTTTTT; CDR3: CASSDPGNTGELFF
J: TRBJ1-2; V: TRBV18; size: .; D: .; DNA: TGTGCCAGCTCACCGGGCACCCAGGAGCTAAGGGGCTATGGCTACACCTTC; CDR3: CASSPGTQELRGYGYTF
J: TRBJ1-2; V: TRBV29-1; size: .; D: TRBD1; DNA: TGCAGCGTGTACGGGACAGGGCGAGGCTACACCTTC; CDR3: CSVYGTGRGYTF
J: TRBJ1-4; V: TRBV19; size: .; D: .; DNA: TGTGCCAGTAGGCTCAACGGGGAACGTGAAAAACTGTTTTTT; CDR3: CASRLNGEREKLFF
J: TRBJ1-1; V: TRBV5-6; size: .; D: .; DNA: TGTGCCAGCCGACTAAGGGGACACCTGAACACTGAAGCTTTCTTT; CDR3: CASRLRGHLNTEAFF
J: TRBJ2-7; V: TRBV28; size: .; D: .; DNA: TGTGCCAGCAAGGACAGCGGACACTACGAGCAGTACTTC; CDR3: CASKDSGHYEQYF
J: TRBJ1-5; V: TRBV2; size: .; D: .; DNA: TGTGCCAGCAGTGGGCAGGCACCTAGCAATCAGCCCCAGCATTTT; CDR3: CASSGQAPSNQPQHF
J: TRBJ1-1; V: TRBV4-3; size: once; D: .; DNA: TGCGCCAGCAGCCAAGTCTCCGGCGGCCTGAACACTGAAGCTTTCTTT; CDR3: CASSQVSGGLNTEAFF
J: TRBJ2-7; V: TRBV11-2; size: .; D: TRBD2; DNA: TGTGCCAGCCATGGCGGGGGAAGCAACGAGCAGTACTTC; CDR3: CASHGGGSNEQYF
J: TRBJ1-1; V: TRBV29-1; size: .; D: .; DNA: TGCAGCGTTAGGGGCCTAATGAACACTGAAGCTTTCTTT; CDR3: CSVRGLMNTEAFF
J: TRBJ2-7; V: TRBV3-1/TRBV3-2; size: few; D: TRBD2; DNA: TGTGCCAGCAGCCAAGCGGGAGGGGACCGGGGGGAGCAGTACTTC; CDR3: CASSQAGGDRGEQYF
J: TRBJ2-1; V: TRBV4-2; size: few; D: TRBD2; DNA: TGTGCCAGCAGCCAACAAACACTAGCGGGGGGGGACAATGAGCAGTTCTTC; CDR3: CASSQQTLAGGDNEQFF
J: TRBJ1-4; V: TRBV24-1; size: .; D: .; DNA: TGTGCCACCAGTGATGGGGCGGGGCCCAAAGAAAAACTGTTTTTT; CDR3: CATSDGAGPKEKLFF
J: TRBJ2-5; V: TRBV5-1; size: .; D: .; DNA: TGCGCCAGCAGCCTCCGGACCCGGGGAGAGACCCAGTACTTC; CDR3: CASSLRTRGETQYF
J: TRBJ1-5; V: TRBV19; size: once; D: TRBD1; DNA: TGTGCCAGTAGCACACAGGGGACTCAGCCCCAGCATTTT; CDR3: CASSTQGTQPQHF
J: TRBJ2-1; V: TRBV4-2; size: once; D: TRBD2; DNA: TGTGCCAGCAGCCAAGAGACGCGGCTACTAGCGGGAAATACTGAGCAGTTCTTC; CDR3: CASSQETRLLAGNTEQFF
J: TRBJ1-4; V: TRBV19; size: .; D: .; DNA: TGTGCCAGTATCATCCCGGGACTGTTAACTAATGAAAAACTGTTTTTT; CDR3: CASIIPGLLTNEKLFF
J: TRBJ2-1; V: TRBV7-2; size: once; D: .; DNA: TGTGCCAGCAGCTTAGAAGTAGCGCCGAGCTCCTACAATGAGCAGTTCTTC; CDR3: CASSLEVAPSSYNEQFF
J: TRBJ1-1; V: TRBV5-1; size: once; D: TRBD1; DNA: TGCGCCAGCAGCTCACTCTTGACAGGGACTGAAGCTTTCTTT; CDR3: CASSSLLTGTEAFF
J: TRBJ1-6; V: TRBV24-1; size: .; D: .; DNA: TGTGCCACCAGTGATTTGCCCAATAGATCACCCCTCCACTTT; CDR3: CATSDLPNRSPLHF
J: TRBJ2-3; V: TRBV28; size: .; D: .; DNA: TGTGCCAGCAGTACTAGGCTGCCAGATACGCAGTATTTT; CDR3: CASSTRLPDTQYF
J: TRBJ1-2; V: TRBV2; size: .; D: .; DNA: TGTGCCAGCAGTCGGACACCCCTAGGGGATGGCTACACCTTC; CDR3: CASSRTPLGDGYTF
J: TRBJ2-3; V: TRBV18; size: .; D: .; DNA: TGTGCCAGCTCATCCTCAACAGGAACTAGCACAGATACGCAGTATTTT; CDR3: CASSSSTGTSTDTQYF
J: TRBJ2-1; V: TRBV7-6; size: .; D: TRBD2; DNA: TGTGCCAGCAGCTTATCGCTAGCGGGAGGAGGGCTAACCTACAATGAGCAGTTCTTC; CDR3: CASSLSLAGGGLTYNEQFF
J: TRBJ2-7; V: TRBV25-1; size: .; D: .; DNA: TGTGCCAGCAGTGAGCCTATCTCCTACGAGCAGTACTTC; CDR3: CASSEPISYEQYF
J: TRBJ2-7; V: TRBV27; size: .; D: TRBD2; DNA: TGTGTCAGCAGTTTATTTCCCCGACTAGCGGGAGACTACGAGCAGTACTTC; CDR3: CVSSLFPRLAGDYEQYF
J: TRBJ1-2; V: TRBV3-1/TRBV3-2; size: .; D: .; DNA: TGTGCCAGCAGCAGGGGCTCTGGCTACACCTTC; CDR3: CASSRGSGYTF
J: TRBJ2-2; V: TRBV6-2/TRBV6-3; size: .; D: TRBD1; DNA: TGTGCCAGCAGCCCTAACCTCCTAGGGACAGGGACCGGGGAGCTGTTTTTT; CDR3: CASSPNLLGTGTGELFF
J: TRBJ2-7; V: TRBV18; size: .; D: .; DNA: TGTGCCAGCTCACCCGCGACAAAAAATTACGAGCAGTACTTC; CDR3: CASSPATKNYEQYF
J: TRBJ2-1; V: TRBV7-2; size: .; D: TRBD2; DNA: TGTGCCAGCAGCTTAACGGCCGGGGGGGGCAACAATGAGCAGTTCTTC; CDR3: CASSLTAGGGNNEQFF
J: TRBJ2-3; V: TRBV9; size: .; D: .; DNA: TGTGCCAGCAGCCCGGGGGGCTGGACAGATACGCAGTATTTT; CDR3: CASSPGGWTDTQYF
J: TRBJ1-5; V: TRBV19; size: .; D: .; DNA: TGTGCCAGTAGTATGGAGTTTATGAGGCCCTGGGATCAGCCCCAGCATTTT; CDR3: CASSMEFMRPWDQPQHF
J: TRBJ2-7; V: TRBV12-5; size: .; D: .; DNA: TGTGCTAGTGGTCCCGAACGGGACATCCCGTACGAGCAGTACTTC; CDR3: CASGPERDIPYEQYF
J: TRBJ2-6; V: TRBV6-5; size: .; D: .; DNA: TGTGCCAGCAGTTACTCCGAAGCCTCTGGGGCCAACGTCCTGACTTTC; CDR3: CASSYSEASGANVLTF
J: TRBJ2-1; V: TRBV27; size: .; D: TRBD2; DNA: TGTGCCAGCAGTTTAACCCCGGGACTAGCGGCAATCGGTACCTACAATGAGCAGTTCTTC; CDR3: CASSLTPGLAAIGTYNEQFF
J: TRBJ1-5; V: TRBV4-2; size: .; D: TRBD1; DNA: TGTGCCAGCAGCCACGGGACAGGGGGGAGCAATCAGCCCCAGCATTTT; CDR3: CASSHGTGGSNQPQHF
J: TRBJ2-7; V: TRBV6-5; size: .; D: .; DNA: TGTGCCAGCGGCAGGGCGGATTACGAGCAGTACTTC; CDR3: CASGRADYEQYF